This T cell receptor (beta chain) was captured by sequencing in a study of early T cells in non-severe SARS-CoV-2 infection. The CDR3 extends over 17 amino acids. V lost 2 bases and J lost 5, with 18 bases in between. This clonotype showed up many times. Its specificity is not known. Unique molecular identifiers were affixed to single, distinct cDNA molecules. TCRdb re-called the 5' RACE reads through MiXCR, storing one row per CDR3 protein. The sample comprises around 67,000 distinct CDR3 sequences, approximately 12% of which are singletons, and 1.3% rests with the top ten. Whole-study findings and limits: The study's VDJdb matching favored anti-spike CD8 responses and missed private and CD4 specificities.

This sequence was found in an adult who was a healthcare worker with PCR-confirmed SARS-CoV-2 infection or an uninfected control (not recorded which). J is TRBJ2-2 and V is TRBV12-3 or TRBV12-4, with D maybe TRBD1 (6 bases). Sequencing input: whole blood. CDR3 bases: TGTGCCAGCAGTTTACAGGGGTTTTCTACGGGGACCGGGGAGCTGTTTTTT. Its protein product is CASSLQGFSTGTGELFF.